The present entry profiles one T cell receptor beta chain with its context. Original handling: Amplified reference gene primers provided the basis for estimating nucleated cell counts. Some clones are missing from TCRdb's copy, which holds only in-frame ones; the method was immunoSEQ multiplex PCR. The V and J calls and clone size were taken over from that table, and D and trimming were inferred from the DNA. The sample holds fewer than 250,000 clones; approximately 87% are singletons and the top ten take approximately 0.75%. This sample is part of a study of blood T cell repertoires in COVID-19. Study overall: COVID-19 samples collected from the United States, Italy and Spain covered acute and convalescent phases. Sources were T cells, B-cell-depleted T cells, or PBMCs; the material itself was cDNA or gDNA.

The CDR3 extends over 18 amino acids. V lost 4 bases to trimming and J lost 3 bases; unmatched junction nucleotides: 7. CDR1 and CDR2 (germline): SGHTA, FQGNSA. The rearrangement joins TRBV7-2 to TRBJ2-2; TRBD2 matches at 14 bases. Specimen: peripheral blood. The TCR sequence derives from a woman aged 65 to 85 with acute or convalescent COVID-19. The CDR3 spells CASSSRTSGGFYTGELFF. The CDR3, as DNA: TGTGCCAGCAGCTCCCGGACTAGCGGGGGGTTCTACACCGGGGAGCTGTTTTTT.